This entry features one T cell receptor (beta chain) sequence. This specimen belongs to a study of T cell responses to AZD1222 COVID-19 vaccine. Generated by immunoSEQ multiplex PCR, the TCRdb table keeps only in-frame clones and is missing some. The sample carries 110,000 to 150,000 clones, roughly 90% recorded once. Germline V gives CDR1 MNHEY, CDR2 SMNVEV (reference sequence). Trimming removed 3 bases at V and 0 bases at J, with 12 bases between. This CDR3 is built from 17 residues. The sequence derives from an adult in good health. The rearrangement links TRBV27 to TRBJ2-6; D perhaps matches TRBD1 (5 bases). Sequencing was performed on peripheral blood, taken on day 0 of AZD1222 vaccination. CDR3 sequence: CASSFLGALSGANVLTF. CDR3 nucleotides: TGTGCCAGCAGTTTTTTAGGGGCCCTCTCTGGGGCCAACGTCCTGACTTTC.